This TCR beta chain was retrieved from a study of control samples from healthy donors and cancer patients. Germline V lookup: CDR1 SEHNR, CDR2 FQNEAQ (reference sequence). The CDR3 is made up of 16 amino acids. The ends lost 0 bases at V and 6 bases at J; junction bases unmatched: 6. Assay: immunoSEQ multiplex PCR; the TCRdb copy retains only in-frame clones and omits some. The sample has 90,000 or so clones, 70% to 90% seen once. What was sequenced was blood. This TCR came from a man younger than 45 in good health. The J gene is TRBJ1-4, the V gene TRBV7-9, with 8 nucleotides matching TRBD1. CDR3 nucleotide sequence: TGTGCCAGCAGCTTAGCGTTGGGCAGGGGGCATGAAAAACTGTTTTTT. It specifies CASSLALGRGHEKLFF. Complete variable domain (other parts from reference TRBV7-9 and TRBJ1-4): DTGVSQNPRHKITKRGQNVTFRCDPISEHNRLYWYRQTLGQGPEFLTYFQNEAQLEKSRLLSDRFSAERPKGSFSTLEIQRTEQGDSAMYLCASSLALGRGHEKLFFGSGTQLSVL.